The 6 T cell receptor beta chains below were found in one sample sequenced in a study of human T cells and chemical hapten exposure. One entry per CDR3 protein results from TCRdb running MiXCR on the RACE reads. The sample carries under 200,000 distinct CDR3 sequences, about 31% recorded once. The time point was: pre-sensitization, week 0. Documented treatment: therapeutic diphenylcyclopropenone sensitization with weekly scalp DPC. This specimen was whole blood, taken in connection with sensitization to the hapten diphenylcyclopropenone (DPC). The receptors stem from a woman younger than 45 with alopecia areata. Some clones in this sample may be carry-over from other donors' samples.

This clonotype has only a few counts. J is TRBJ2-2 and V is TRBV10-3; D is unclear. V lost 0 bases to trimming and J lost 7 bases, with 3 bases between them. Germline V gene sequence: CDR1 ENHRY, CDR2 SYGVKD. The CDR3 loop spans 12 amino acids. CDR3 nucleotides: TGTGCCATCAGTGAGTCGATCGGGGAGCTGTTTTTT. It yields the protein CAISESIGELFF.

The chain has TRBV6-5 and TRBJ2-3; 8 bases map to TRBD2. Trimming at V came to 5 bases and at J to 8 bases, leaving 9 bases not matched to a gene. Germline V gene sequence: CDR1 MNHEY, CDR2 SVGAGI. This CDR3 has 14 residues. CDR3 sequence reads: CASSGAGVHGTQYF. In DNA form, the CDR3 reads TGTGCCAGCAGTGGAGCGGGGGTGCACGGTACGCAGTATTTT.

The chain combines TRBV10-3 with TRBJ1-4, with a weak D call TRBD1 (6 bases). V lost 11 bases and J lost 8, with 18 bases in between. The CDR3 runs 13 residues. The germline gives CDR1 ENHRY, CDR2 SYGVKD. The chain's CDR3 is CAPAGGGEEKLFF. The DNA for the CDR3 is TGTGCCCCAGCGGGGGGCGGCGAAGAAAAACTGTTTTTT.

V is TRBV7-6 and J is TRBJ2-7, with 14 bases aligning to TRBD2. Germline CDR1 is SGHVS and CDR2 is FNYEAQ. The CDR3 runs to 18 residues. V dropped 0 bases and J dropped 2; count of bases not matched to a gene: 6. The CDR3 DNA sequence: TGTGCCAGCAGCTTAGCACCTGGACTAGCGGGAGGCACCTACGAGCAGTACTTC. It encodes CASSLAPGLAGGTYEQYF. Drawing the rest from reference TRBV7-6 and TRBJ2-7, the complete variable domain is GAGVSQSPRYKVTKRGQDVALRCDPISGHVSLYWYRQALGQGPEFLTYFNYEAQQDKSGLPNDRFSAERPEGSISTLTIQRTEQRDSAMYRCASSLAPGLAGGTYEQYFGPGTRLTVT.

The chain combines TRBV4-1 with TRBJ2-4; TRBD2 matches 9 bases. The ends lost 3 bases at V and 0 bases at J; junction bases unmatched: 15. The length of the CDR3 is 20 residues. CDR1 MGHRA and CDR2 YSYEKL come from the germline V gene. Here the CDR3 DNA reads TGCGCCAGCAGCCATCTCCTTGGGCTAGCGGGAAACCTAGCCAAAAACATTCAGTACTTC. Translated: CASSHLLGLAGNLAKNIQYF.

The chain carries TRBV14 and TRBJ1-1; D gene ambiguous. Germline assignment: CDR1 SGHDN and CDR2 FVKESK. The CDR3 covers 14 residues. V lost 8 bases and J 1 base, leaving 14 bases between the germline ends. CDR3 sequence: CASGPESPNTEAFF. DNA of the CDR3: TGTGCCAGCGGCCCGGAGTCCCCGAACACTGAAGCTTTCTTT.